This T cell receptor beta chain derives from a study of response to subunit inactivated influenza vaccine. Study-level results: The authors offered the suggestion that each seasonal influenza vaccination recruits few new T cells.

This clonotype was recorded at least ten times. Its specificity is unknown. TCRdb passed the RT-PCR reads through MiXCR, listing each CDR3 protein once. The data contain under 750,000 distinct CDR3 sequences, about 12% of them singletons. The CDR3 spans 14 residues. V was trimmed by 1 base and J by 6 bases, leaving 12 bases between them. The V gene's germline CDR1 is MDHEN and CDR2 SYDVKM. This TCR was sampled from a man aged 50-59 years who received an inactivated influenza vaccine. The chain links TRBV28 to TRBJ1-1; D remains ambiguous. This material consisted of PBMCs from blood, taken on the day of vaccination. CDR3 sequence reads: CASSLLFLGSEAFF. The CDR3 DNA sequence: TGTGCCAGCAGTTTATTATTTTTGGGATCTGAAGCTTTCTTT.